What follows describes a single TCR beta chain. V was clipped by 5 bases and J by 9 bases, with 11 bases between them. The germline V gene encodes CDR1 MNHNS and CDR2 SASEGT. This CDR3 region has 13 residues. The record originates from a study of OX40 agonist ivuxolimab in advanced cancers. Study background: Dose-escalation cases comprised hepatocellular carcinoma, melanoma, renal cell or head and neck cancer. Two patients with cutaneous melanoma and one with hepatocellular carcinoma, three in total, showed partial responses.

The assay was immunoSEQ multiplex PCR, and TCRdb's table has in-frame clones only and misses some. Of about 110,000 clones in the sample, approximately 90% were seen once. The V call is TRBV6-1, the J call TRBJ1-6; possible D gene TRBD1, 6 bases. This TCR came from an adult with an advanced solid tumor such as melanoma, head and neck, liver or kidney cancer. The source material was CD4+ or CD8+ T cells sorted from blood, sampled in a trial of the OX40 agonist ivuxolimab. The CDR3 nucleotides read TGTGCCAGCAGTCTCCGACAGGCTTCACCCCTCCACTTT. Residues: CASSLRQASPLHF.